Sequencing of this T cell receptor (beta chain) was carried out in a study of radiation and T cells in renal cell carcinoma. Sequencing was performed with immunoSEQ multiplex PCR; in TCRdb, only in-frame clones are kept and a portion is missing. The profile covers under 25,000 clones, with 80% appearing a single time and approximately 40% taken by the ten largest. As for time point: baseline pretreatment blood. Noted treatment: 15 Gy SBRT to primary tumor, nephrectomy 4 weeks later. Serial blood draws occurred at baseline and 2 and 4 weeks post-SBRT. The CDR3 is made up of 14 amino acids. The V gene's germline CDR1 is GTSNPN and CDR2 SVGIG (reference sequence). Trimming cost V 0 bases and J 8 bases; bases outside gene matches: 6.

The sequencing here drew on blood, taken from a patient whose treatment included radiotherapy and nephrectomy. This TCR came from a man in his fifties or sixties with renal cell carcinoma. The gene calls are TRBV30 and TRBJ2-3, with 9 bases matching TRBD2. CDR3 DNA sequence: TGTGCCTGGAGTGTCAGTGGGACTAGCATTACGCAGTATTTT. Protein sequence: CAWSVSGTSITQYF.